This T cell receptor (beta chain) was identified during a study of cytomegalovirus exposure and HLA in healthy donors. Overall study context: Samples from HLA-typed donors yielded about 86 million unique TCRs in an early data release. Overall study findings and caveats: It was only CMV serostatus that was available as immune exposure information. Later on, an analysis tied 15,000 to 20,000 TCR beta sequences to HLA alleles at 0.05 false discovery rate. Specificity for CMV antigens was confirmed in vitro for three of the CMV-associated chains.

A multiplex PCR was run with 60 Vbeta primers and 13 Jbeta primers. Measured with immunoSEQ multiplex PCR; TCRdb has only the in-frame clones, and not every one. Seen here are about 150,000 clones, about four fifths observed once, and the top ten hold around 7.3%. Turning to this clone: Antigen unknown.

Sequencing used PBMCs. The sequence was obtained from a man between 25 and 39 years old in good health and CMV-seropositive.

For the CDR3, the DNA is TGTGCCAGCAGTTTTAAGATCCCGAGACTAGCGGCCCCAACAACCTACGAGCAGTACTTC. Its translation: CASSFKIPRLAAPTTYEQYF. The chain recombines TRBV28 with TRBJ2-7; 9 bases are a match to TRBD2. The germline gives CDR1 MDHEN, CDR2 SYDVKM. The CDR3 is 20 residues long. Unmatched junction bases numbered 20, after V lost 3 bases and J lost 2 bases. Combining the CDR3 with reference TRBV28 and TRBJ2-7 gives the whole variable domain DVKVTQSSRYLVKRTGEKVFLECVQDMDHENMFWYRQDPGLGLRLIYFSYDVKMKEKGDIPEGYSVSREKKERFSLILESASTNQTSMYLCASSFKIPRLAAPTTYEQYFGPGTRLTVT.